The next 19 T cell receptor beta chains were all read from a single sample in a study of blood T cell repertoires in COVID-19. The method was immunoSEQ multiplex PCR; TCRdb's version includes in-frame clones alone and lacks a portion of them. The data contain about 200,000 clones, just under 85% of them singletons. Sequencing was performed on peripheral blood. The source is a human donor with acute or convalescent COVID-19. The donor label of this sample is uncertain.

The CDR3 reads CASSLQEYNEQFF. In DNA, the CDR3 is TGTGCCAGCAGCTTACAGGAATACAATGAGCAGTTCTTC. The rearrangement links TRBV7-3 to TRBJ2-1; D ambiguous. The CDR3 is made up of 13 amino acids. V lost 2 bases, J lost 4 bases, and 6 bases lay in between. Germline V gene sequence: CDR1 SGHTA, CDR2 FQGTGA.

This clone was seen a single time. CDR3 in DNA: TGCGCCAGCAGCCAACTTGGCCTTGAGACCCAGTACTTC. It encodes CASSQLGLETQYF. The chain links TRBV4-3 to TRBJ2-5; D gene ambiguous. Between the trimmed V and J ends, which lost 2 bases and 5 bases, there was a span of 9 bases. Per germline, CDR1 LGHNA and CDR2 YSLEER. The CDR3 is 13 amino acids.

The table lists this clone with a few counts. The CDR3 loop is CASSAGTSGTEQYF. The CDR3 DNA sequence: TGCGCCAGCAGCGCCGGGACTAGCGGGACGGAGCAGTACTTC. V is TRBV5-1 and J is TRBJ2-7; 13 bases are a match to TRBD2. J lost 7 bases, V lost 4 bases, and 5 bases had no gene match. CDR3 length equals 14 residues. Germline V gives CDR1 SGHRS, CDR2 YFSETQ.

CDR3 DNA: TGCGCCAGCAGCCAAGGGGCCGTGGCTAGCGGGCCAGATACGCAGTATTTT. It translates to CASSQGAVASGPDTQYF. V and J are TRBV4-3 and TRBJ2-3; 8 positions match TRBD2. The CDR3 runs 17 residues. Germline CDR1 is LGHNA and CDR2 is YSLEER. The ends lost 1 base at V and 4 bases at J; junction bases unmatched: 10.

The chain carries TRBV7-8 and TRBJ2-2; D is possibly TRBD1 (6 bases). In germline, CDR1 is SGHVS, CDR2 FQNEAQ. V was clipped by 5 bases and J by 2 bases, with 15 bases between them. This CDR3 has 16 amino acids. CDR3 DNA: TGTGCCAGCAGCCTACGACAGGCCGGAAACACCGGGGAGCTGTTTTTT. This gives the protein CASSLRQAGNTGELFF.

This clone was observed once. The gene calls are TRBV7-3 and TRBJ2-7, with 7 nucleotides matching TRBD1. Germline V gene sequence: CDR1 SGHTA, CDR2 FQGTGA. Losses at the gene ends were 5 bases for V and 5 bases for J; bases not matched to a gene: 9. This CDR3 contains 14 residues. CDR3 loop: CASSPSQGSHEQYF. The CDR3 DNA sequence: TGTGCCAGCAGCCCGTCACAGGGGTCCCACGAGCAGTACTTC.

This clone occurred a few times. CDR3 amino acids: CASSRTGPYGYTF. As DNA, the CDR3 is TGTGCCAGCAGTCGTACAGGGCCCTATGGCTACACCTTC. The chain is built from TRBV27 and TRBJ1-2; D is perhaps TRBD1 (6 bases). The V gene's germline CDR1 is MNHEY and CDR2 SMNVEV (reference sequence). V was cut by 5 bases and J by 4 bases, with 11 bases left in between. CDR3 length: 13 residues.

This chain links TRBV5-1 with TRBJ2-2; TRBD1 agrees at 8 bases. Trimming took 1 base from V and 0 from J; bases not matched to a gene: 5. The CDR3 has 17 amino acids. Germline V lookup: CDR1 SGHRS, CDR2 YFSETQ. The CDR3 region has the DNA TGCGCCAGCAGCTTGCGGGTACAGGGGGCGAACACCGGGGAGCTGTTTTTT. It encodes CASSLRVQGANTGELFF. The whole variable domain, filled in from reference TRBV5-1 and TRBJ2-2, reads KAGVTQTPRYLIKTRGQQVTLSCSPISGHRSVSWYQQTPGQGLQFLFEYFSETQRNKGNFPGRFSGRQFSNSRSEMNVSTLELGDSALYLCASSLRVQGANTGELFFGEGSRLTVL.

The chain employs TRBV5-1 and TRBJ2-2; 7 nucleotides agree with TRBD1. Per germline, CDR1 SGHRS and CDR2 YFSETQ. The CDR3 has 16 amino acids. Trimming at V came to 5 bases and at J to 0 bases, leaving 7 bases not matched to a gene. The CDR3 loop reads CASRTGQEANTGELFF. CDR3 sequence (DNA): TGCGCCAGCAGAACCGGACAGGAAGCGAACACCGGGGAGCTGTTTTTT. The full variable domain, in which reference TRBV5-1 and TRBJ2-2 provide the parts outside the CDR3, is KAGVTQTPRYLIKTRGQQVTLSCSPISGHRSVSWYQQTPGQGLQFLFEYFSETQRNKGNFPGRFSGRQFSNSRSEMNVSTLELGDSALYLCASRTGQEANTGELFFGEGSRLTVL.

CDR3 in amino acids: CASSPRKGGARNNSPLHF. The CDR3 bases are TGTGCCAGCAGTCCGCGGAAGGGGGGGGCACGTAATAATTCACCCCTCCACTTT. This chain joins TRBV27 and TRBJ1-6; D perhaps matches TRBD1 (6 bases). Germline CDR1 reads MNHEY; CDR2 reads SMNVEV (reference sequence). The CDR3 loop spans 18 amino acids. Trimming left V 5 bases short and J 5 bases short, with 22 bases between.

This clone has only one observation. This sequence joins TRBV2 and TRBJ2-2, with 9 bases aligning to TRBD1. V shed 6 bases and J 5 bases; nucleotides not matched to a gene: 10. The length of the CDR3 is 16 residues. Germline values: CDR1 SNHLY, CDR2 FYNNEI. The CDR3 nucleotides read TGTGCCAGCAGCTACGGACAGGGGAGTGGGACCGGGGAGCTGTTTTTT. As protein: CASSYGQGSGTGELFF.

The CDR3 is CASSPRDRPRTGELFF. The DNA of the CDR3 is TGTGCCAGCAGCCCTCGGGACAGGCCGAGGACCGGGGAGCTGTTTTTT. The gene calls are TRBV6-6 and TRBJ2-2; 8 nucleotides match TRBD1. V was clipped by 6 bases and J by 5 bases; unmatched bases: 11. Germline values: CDR1 MNHNY, CDR2 SVGAGI (reference sequence). The CDR3 has 16 amino acids.

This chain joins TRBV19 and TRBJ1-2; D may be TRBD1 (5 bases). V was cut by 3 bases and J by 1 base, with 6 bases left in between. CDR3 length equals 13 residues. Germline V gene lookup returns CDR1 LNHDA and CDR2 SQIVND (reference sequence). CDR3 sequence reads: CASSIDSNYGYTF. As DNA, the CDR3 is TGTGCCAGTAGTATTGACAGTAACTATGGCTACACCTTC.

CDR3 loop: CASSTNDGEVIPDTQYF. CDR3 in DNA: TGTGCCAGCAGTACAAATGACGGGGAGGTAATCCCAGATACGCAGTATTTT. The chain employs TRBV7-9 and TRBJ2-3; the D gene is possibly TRBD2 (6 bases). V gave up 6 bases and J gave up 4 bases, with 23 bases separating them. The CDR3 covers 17 residues. Germline V lookup: CDR1 SEHNR, CDR2 FQNEAQ (reference sequence). The full variable domain, rest sourced from reference TRBV7-9 and TRBJ2-3, is DTGVSQNPRHKITKRGQNVTFRCDPISEHNRLYWYRQTLGQGPEFLTYFQNEAQLEKSRLLSDRFSAERPKGSFSTLEIQRTEQGDSAMYLCASSTNDGEVIPDTQYFGPGTRLTVL.

V and J are TRBV7-9 and TRBJ1-2; D may be TRBD1 (6 bases). The CDR3 covers 15 residues. CDR1 SEHNR and CDR2 FQNEAQ come from the germline V gene (reference sequence). Deletions cut 7 bases from V and 8 bases from J, with 23 bases between. This chain's CDR3 is CASTIGAGAERGYTF. The CDR3, as DNA: TGTGCCAGCACCATCGGAGCAGGGGCTGAAAGAGGCTACACCTTC.

This clone appeared a single time. The CDR3: CASSHGQGANQPQHF. CDR3 in DNA: TGTGCCAGCAGCCACGGACAGGGGGCGAATCAGCCCCAGCATTTT. The genes are TRBV5-8 and TRBJ1-5, with 11 positions matching TRBD1. V trimming: 4 bases; J trimming: 4 bases; junction bases outside the gene matches: 4. The length of the CDR3 is 15 residues. The V gene's germline CDR1 is SGHTS and CDR2 YDEGEE.

This chain joins TRBV7-8 and TRBJ2-2; D not certain. This CDR3 comprises 11 residues. CDR1 is SGHVS, CDR2 FQNEAQ, per germline. V was cut by 8 bases and J by 7 bases, with 8 bases left in between. CDR3 DNA: TGTGCCAGCGGCCCAGGCGGGGAGCTGTTTTTT. Encoded protein: CASGPGGELFF. Full variable domain (remainder filled in from reference TRBV7-8 and TRBJ2-2): GAGVSQSPRYKVAKRGQDVALRCDPISGHVSLFWYQQALGQGPEFLTYFQNEAQLDKSGLPSDRFFAERPEGSVSTLKIQRTQQEDSAVYLCASGPGGELFFGEGSRLTVL.

This sequence joins TRBV6-6 and TRBJ2-4; D is ambiguous. The V end was cut by 6 bases, the J end by 4 bases, with 19 bases between. Per germline, CDR1 MNHNY and CDR2 SVGAGI (reference sequence). The CDR3 extends over 16 amino acids. CDR3 amino acids: CASSQTSHPKKNIQYF. The CDR3 region has the DNA TGTGCCAGCAGCCAGACAAGTCACCCAAAGAAAAACATTCAGTACTTC.

V gene TRBV3-1 (or the pseudogene TRBV3-2) combines with J gene TRBJ1-1; D gene uncertain. The germline V gene has CDR1 LGHDT and CDR2 YNNKEL (reference sequence). The V end was cut by 6 bases, the J end by 5 bases, with 16 bases between. The CDR3 totals 14 residues. The CDR3 sequence is CASRMWQDWTEAFF. CDR3 sequence (DNA): TGTGCCAGCAGGATGTGGCAGGATTGGACTGAAGCTTTCTTT.